This T cell receptor (beta chain) was captured in a study of T cell changes during pregnancy in multiple sclerosis. This table comes from immunoSEQ multiplex PCR, and its TCRdb copy is limited to in-frame clones, with some not included. The table shows about 39,000 clones, with about 94% occurring only once. This CDR3 has 13 residues. Trimming at V came to 6 bases and at J to 4 bases, leaving 3 bases not matched to a gene. CDR1 SEHNR and CDR2 FQNEAQ come from the germline V gene (reference sequence). The sample in question was CD4+ T cells from peripheral blood mononuclear cells, obtained after pregnancy. The chain couples TRBV7-9 to TRBJ1-3, with 7 bases matching TRBD1. The receptor comes from a female donor with multiple sclerosis, enrolled in a pregnancy study. CDR3 sequence (DNA): TGTGCCAGCAGTGGCAGGGGGGGAAACACCATATATTTT. It translates to CASSGRGGNTIYF.